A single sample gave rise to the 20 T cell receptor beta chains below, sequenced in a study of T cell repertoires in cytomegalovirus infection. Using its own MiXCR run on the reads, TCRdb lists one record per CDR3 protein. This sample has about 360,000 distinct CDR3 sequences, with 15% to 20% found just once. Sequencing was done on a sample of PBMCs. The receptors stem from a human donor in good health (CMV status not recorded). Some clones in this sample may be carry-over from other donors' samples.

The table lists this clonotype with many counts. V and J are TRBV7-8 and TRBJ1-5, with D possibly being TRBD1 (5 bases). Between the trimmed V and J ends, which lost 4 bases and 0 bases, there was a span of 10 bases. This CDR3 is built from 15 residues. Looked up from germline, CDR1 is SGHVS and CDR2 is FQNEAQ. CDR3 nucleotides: TGTGCCAGCAGCTCACAGGCATTTAGCAATCAGCCCCAGCATTTT. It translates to CASSSQAFSNQPQHF.

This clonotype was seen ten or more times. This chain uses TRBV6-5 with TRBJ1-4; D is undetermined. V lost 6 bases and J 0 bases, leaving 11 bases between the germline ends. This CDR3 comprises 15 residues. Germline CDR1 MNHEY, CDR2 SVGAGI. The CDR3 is CASSTGPPTNEKLFF. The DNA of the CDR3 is TGTGCCAGCAGCACGGGTCCCCCAACTAATGAAAAACTGTTTTTT.

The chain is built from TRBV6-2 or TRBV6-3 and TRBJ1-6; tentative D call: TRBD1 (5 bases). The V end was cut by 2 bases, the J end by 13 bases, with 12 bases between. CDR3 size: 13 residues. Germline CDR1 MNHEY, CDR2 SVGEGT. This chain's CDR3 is CASSYGGGVPLHF. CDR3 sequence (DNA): TGTGCCAGCAGTTACGGTGGGGGAGTGCCCCTCCACTTT.

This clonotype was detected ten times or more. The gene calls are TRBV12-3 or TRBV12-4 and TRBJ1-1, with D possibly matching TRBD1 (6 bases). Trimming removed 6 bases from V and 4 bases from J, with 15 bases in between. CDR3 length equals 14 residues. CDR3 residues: CASRKTSRGTEAFF. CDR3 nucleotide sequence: TGTGCCAGCAGAAAGACATCCAGGGGCACTGAAGCTTTCTTT.

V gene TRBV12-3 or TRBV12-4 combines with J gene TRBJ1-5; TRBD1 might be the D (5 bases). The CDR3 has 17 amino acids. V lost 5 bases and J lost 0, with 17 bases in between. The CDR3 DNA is TGTGCCAGCAGTCCCGGGACGGCGTCGGGTAGCAATCAGCCCCAGCATTTT. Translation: CASSPGTASGSNQPQHF.

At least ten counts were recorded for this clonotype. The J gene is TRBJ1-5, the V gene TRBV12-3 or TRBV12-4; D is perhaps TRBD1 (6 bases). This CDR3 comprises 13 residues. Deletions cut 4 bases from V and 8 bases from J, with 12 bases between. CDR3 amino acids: CASSYRAGEPQHF. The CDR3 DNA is TGTGCCAGCAGTTACAGGGCTGGCGAGCCCCAGCATTTT.

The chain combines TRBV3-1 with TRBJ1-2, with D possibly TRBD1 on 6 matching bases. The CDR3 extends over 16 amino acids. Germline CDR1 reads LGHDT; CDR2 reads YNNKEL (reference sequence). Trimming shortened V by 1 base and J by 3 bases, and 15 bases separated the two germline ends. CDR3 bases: TGTGCCAGCAGCCAAGGGGGGGGGCGTCTTTACTATGGCTACACCTTC. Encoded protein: CASSQGGGRLYYGYTF.

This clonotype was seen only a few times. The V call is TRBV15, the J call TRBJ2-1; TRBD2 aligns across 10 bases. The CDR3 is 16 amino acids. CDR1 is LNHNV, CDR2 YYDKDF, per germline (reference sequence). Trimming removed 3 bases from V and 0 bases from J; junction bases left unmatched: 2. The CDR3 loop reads CATSRLAGVSYNEQFF. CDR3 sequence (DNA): TGTGCCACCAGCAGGCTAGCGGGAGTCTCCTACAATGAGCAGTTCTTC.

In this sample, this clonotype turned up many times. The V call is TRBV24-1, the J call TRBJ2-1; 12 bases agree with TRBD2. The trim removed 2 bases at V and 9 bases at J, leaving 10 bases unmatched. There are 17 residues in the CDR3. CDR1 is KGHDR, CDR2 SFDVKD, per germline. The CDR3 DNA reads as TGTGCCACCAGTGATTCGGAAGCGGCTAGCGGGAGGGTTGAGCAGTTCTTC. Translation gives CATSDSEAASGRVEQFF.

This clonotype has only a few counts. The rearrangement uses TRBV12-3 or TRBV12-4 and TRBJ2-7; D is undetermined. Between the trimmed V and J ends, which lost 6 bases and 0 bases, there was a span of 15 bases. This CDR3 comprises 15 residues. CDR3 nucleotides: TGTGCCAGCAGCTCTAGGGAAACTACCTCCTACGAGCAGTACTTC. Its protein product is CASSSRETTSYEQYF.

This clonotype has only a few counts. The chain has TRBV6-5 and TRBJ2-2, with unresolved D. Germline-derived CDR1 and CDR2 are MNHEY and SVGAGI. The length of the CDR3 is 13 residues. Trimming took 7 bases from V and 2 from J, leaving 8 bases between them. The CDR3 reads CASNRLNTGELFF. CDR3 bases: TGTGCCAGCAATCGACTCAACACCGGGGAGCTGTTTTTT.

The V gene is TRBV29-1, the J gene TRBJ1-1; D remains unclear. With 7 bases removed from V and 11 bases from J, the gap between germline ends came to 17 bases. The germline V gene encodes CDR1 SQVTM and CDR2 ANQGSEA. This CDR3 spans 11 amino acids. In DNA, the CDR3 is TGCAGCGCCCGAGCCATACAAGGGGCTTTCTTT. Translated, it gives CSARAIQGAFF.

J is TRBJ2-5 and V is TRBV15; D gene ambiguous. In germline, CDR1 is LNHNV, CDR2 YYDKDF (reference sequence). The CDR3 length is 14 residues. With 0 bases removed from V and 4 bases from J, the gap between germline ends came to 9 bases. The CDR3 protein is CATSRDRWGETQYF. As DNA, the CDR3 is TGTGCCACCAGCAGAGATCGGTGGGGAGAGACCCAGTACTTC.

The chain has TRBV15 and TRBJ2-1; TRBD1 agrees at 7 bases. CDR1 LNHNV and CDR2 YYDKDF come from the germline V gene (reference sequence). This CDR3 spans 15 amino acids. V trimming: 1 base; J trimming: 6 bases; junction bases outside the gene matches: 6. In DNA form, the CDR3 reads TGTGCCACCAGCAGAGCTGGCACAGGGGTCAATGAGCAGTTCTTC. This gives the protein CATSRAGTGVNEQFF.

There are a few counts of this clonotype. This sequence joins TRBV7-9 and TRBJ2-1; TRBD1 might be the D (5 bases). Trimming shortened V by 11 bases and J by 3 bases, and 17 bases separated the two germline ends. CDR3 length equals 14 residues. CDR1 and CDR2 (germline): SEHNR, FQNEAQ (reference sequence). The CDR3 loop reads CAYQGQSGYNEQFF. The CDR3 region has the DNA TGTGCCTATCAGGGTCAGTCGGGCTACAATGAGCAGTTCTTC.

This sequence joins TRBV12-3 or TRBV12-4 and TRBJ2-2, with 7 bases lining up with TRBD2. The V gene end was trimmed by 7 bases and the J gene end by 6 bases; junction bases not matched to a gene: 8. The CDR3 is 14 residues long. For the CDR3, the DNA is TGTGCCAGCAAGAGGACTAGTCTCGCCGGGGAGCTGTTTTTT. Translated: CASKRTSLAGELFF.

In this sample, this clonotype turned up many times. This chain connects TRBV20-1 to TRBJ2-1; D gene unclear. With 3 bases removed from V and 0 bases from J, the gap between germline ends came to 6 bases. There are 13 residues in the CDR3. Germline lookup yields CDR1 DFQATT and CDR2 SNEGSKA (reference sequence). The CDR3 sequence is CSARESSYNEQFF. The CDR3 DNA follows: TGCAGTGCTAGGGAGAGCTCCTACAATGAGCAGTTCTTC.

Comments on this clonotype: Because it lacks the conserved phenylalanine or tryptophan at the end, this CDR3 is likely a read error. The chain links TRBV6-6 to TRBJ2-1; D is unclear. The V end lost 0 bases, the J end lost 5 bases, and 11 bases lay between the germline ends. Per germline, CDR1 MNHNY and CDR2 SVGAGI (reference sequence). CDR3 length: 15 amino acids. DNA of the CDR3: TGTGCCAGCAGTTACTCACGGGCAGCTGACAATGAGCAGTTCTCC. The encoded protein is CASSYSRAADNEQFS.

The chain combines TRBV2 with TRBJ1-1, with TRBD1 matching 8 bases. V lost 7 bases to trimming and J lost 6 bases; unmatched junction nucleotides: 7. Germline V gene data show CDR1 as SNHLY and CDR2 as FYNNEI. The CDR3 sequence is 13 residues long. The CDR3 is CASIRDRRAEAFF. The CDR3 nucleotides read TGTGCCAGCATCCGGGACAGGCGCGCTGAAGCTTTCTTT. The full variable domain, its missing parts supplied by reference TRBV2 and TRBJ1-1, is EPEVTQTPSHQVTQMGQEVILRCVPISNHLYFYWYRQILGQKVEFLVSFYNNEISEKSEIFDDQFSVERPDGSNFTLKIRSTKLEDSAMYFCASIRDRRAEAFFGQGTRLTVV.

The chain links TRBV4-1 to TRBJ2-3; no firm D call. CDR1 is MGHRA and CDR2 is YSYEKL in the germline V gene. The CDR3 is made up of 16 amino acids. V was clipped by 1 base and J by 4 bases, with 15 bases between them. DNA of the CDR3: TGCGCCAGCAGCCAAGTAGGGTCGAATCCCGCAGATACGCAGTATTTT. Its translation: CASSQVGSNPADTQYF.